This T cell receptor beta chain is from a study of blood T cell repertoires in COVID-19. Assay used: immunoSEQ multiplex PCR; TCRdb lists only in-frame clones, some missing. Here the sample spans a few hundred thousand clones, around 86% being singletons. The V end lost 0 bases, the J end lost 13 bases, and 16 bases lay between the germline ends. CDR3 length: 14 residues. Germline loops: CDR1 MNHEY, CDR2 SVGEGT. Sequenced input: peripheral blood. The TCR originated in a human donor in a cohort sampled during active COVID-19. This sequence joins TRBV6-2 or TRBV6-3 and TRBJ2-1; D perhaps matches TRBD1 (6 bases). CDR3 coding DNA: TGTGCCAGCAGTTACTCGAGTGGGTGGGGGCCCCAGTTCTTC. Translated: CASSYSSGWGPQFF.